This is a list of T cell receptor beta chains from one sample in a study of blood T cells in healthy people across ages. TCRdb recomputed calls from the 5' RACE reads with MiXCR, one row per CDR3 protein. The sample lists about 830,000 distinct CDR3 sequences, 58% occurring once. The sample comprised blood. The receptor source for this set is a man aged 25-40 years in good health. The CDR3 runs from the conserved cysteine through the conserved F or W. D genes are given only for firm matches. Some rows mark clone size as missing; the rest say once, few, many or name a class of expanded clone.

J gene	clone size	V gene	CDR3 length	D gene	CDR3 protein	CDR3 DNA
TRBJ2-1	.	TRBV7-2	14	.	CASSLGSIYNEQFF	TGTGCCAGCAGCCTAGGGAGCATCTACAATGAGCAGTTCTTC
TRBJ1-1	.	TRBV20-1	13	.	CSARPDMNTEAFF	TGCAGTGCTAGACCGGATATGAACACTGAAGCTTTCTTT
TRBJ2-2	.	TRBV6-5	16	.	CASSYLFDRQGGELFF	TGTGCCAGCAGTTACCTATTCGACCGCCAGGGAGGGGAGCTGTTTTTT
TRBJ2-7	.	TRBV10-3	14	TRBD2	CAISAGRGIYEQYF	TGTGCCATCAGTGCGGGGCGGGGGATTTACGAGCAGTACTTC
TRBJ2-5	.	TRBV6-4	14	.	CASSENLASETQYF	TGTGCCAGCAGCGAAAATCTAGCGTCAGAGACCCAGTACTTC
TRBJ1-1	.	TRBV29-1	12	.	CSVGGVGTEAFF	TGCAGCGTCGGCGGAGTTGGGACTGAAGCTTTCTTT
TRBJ1-2	.	TRBV6-5	15	.	CASRGAPRTNYGYTF	TGTGCCAGCCGGGGGGCACCACGGACTAACTATGGCTACACCTTC
TRBJ2-7	few	TRBV2	13	.	CAIDTGSSYEQYF	TGTGCCATTGATACAGGGAGCTCCTACGAGCAGTACTTC
TRBJ2-7	.	TRBV29-1	13	TRBD1	CSVPGQGLAEQYF	TGCAGCGTCCCGGGACAGGGTCTAGCCGAGCAGTACTTC
TRBJ2-1	.	TRBV7-9	15	TRBD1	CASSVPGQGLDEQFF	TGTGCCAGCAGCGTACCGGGACAGGGATTAGATGAGCAGTTCTTC
TRBJ2-7	.	TRBV20-1	11	.	CSASGVYEQYF	TGCAGTGCTAGTGGAGTCTACGAGCAGTACTTC
TRBJ1-2	.	TRBV7-9	13	TRBD1	CASSKGADYGYTF	TGTGCCAGCAGCAAGGGGGCGGACTATGGCTACACCTTC
TRBJ1-2	.	TRBV12-3/TRBV12-4	14	.	CASSLYGVDYGYTF	TGTGCCAGCAGTTTATACGGGGTAGACTATGGCTACACCTTC
TRBJ2-3	.	TRBV20-1	15	TRBD1	CSAIPGQGVGDTQYF	TGCAGTGCTATTCCGGGACAGGGAGTAGGAGATACGCAGTATTTT
TRBJ2-3	.	TRBV14	19	.	CASSQGSRGGLGSTDTQYF	TGTGCCAGCAGCCAAGGATCCAGGGGCGGACTGGGAAGCACAGATACGCAGTATTTT
TRBJ1-2	.	TRBV11-2	14	.	CASSLARSHYGHTF	TGTGCCAGCAGCTTAGCCAGGAGTCACTATGGCCACACCTTC
TRBJ1-2	.	TRBV20-1	12	.	CSAARTVQGYTF	TGCAGTGCTGCGAGGACAGTCCAAGGCTACACCTTC
TRBJ2-5	.	TRBV12-3/TRBV12-4	13	.	CASSLGVRETQYF	TGTGCCAGCAGTTTGGGGGTTAGGGAGACCCAGTACTTC
TRBJ2-1	.	TRBV5-5	15	TRBD1	CASSFQGESYNEQFF	TGTGCCAGCAGCTTCCAGGGGGAGTCCTACAATGAGCAGTTCTTC
TRBJ2-5	.	TRBV29-1	14	TRBD2	CSVGLAGAQETQYF	TGCAGCGTTGGGCTAGCGGGGGCCCAAGAGACCCAGTACTTC
TRBJ2-5	few	TRBV25-1	11	.	CASTEMETQYF	TGTGCCAGCACAGAGATGGAGACCCAGTACTTC
TRBJ2-7	.	TRBV21-1	13	.	CALRDGPGYEQYF	TGTGCCTTAAGAGACGGCCCAGGCTACGAGCAGTACTTC
TRBJ1-2	.	TRBV29-1	13	.	CSVEDRRGEGYTF	TGCAGCGTTGAAGATCGACGTGGTGAGGGCTACACCTTC
TRBJ1-2	.	TRBV6-6	14	.	CASSYFQGTYGYTF	TGTGCCAGCAGTTACTTCCAGGGAACCTATGGCTACACCTTC
TRBJ2-7	few	TRBV27	13	.	CASSSAQGHEQYF	TGTGCCAGCAGCAGCGCACAGGGTCACGAGCAGTACTTC
TRBJ2-3	.	TRBV7-2	15	TRBD2	CASTLMGLVKDTQYF	TGTGCCAGCACCCTAATGGGACTAGTTAAAGATACGCAGTATTTT
TRBJ2-5	.	TRBV7-9	16	TRBD1	CASSKGDRGSYNEQYF	TGTGCCAGCAGCAAAGGGGACAGGGGCTCCTACAATGAGCAGTACTTC
TRBJ2-1	.	TRBV7-9	13	TRBD2	CASSGGVSGEQFF	TGTGCCAGCAGCGGGGGGGTATCAGGAGAGCAGTTCTTC
TRBJ2-7	.	TRBV4-2	16	TRBD2	CASSQATSGSTYEQYF	TGTGCCAGCAGCCAGGCGACTAGCGGGAGCACCTACGAGCAGTACTTC
TRBJ2-1	few	TRBV28	13	.	CASMPAGRREQFF	TGTGCCAGCATGCCCGCTGGGCGTCGGGAGCAGTTCTTC
TRBJ1-2	.	TRBV20-1	14	.	CSASRDVQIEGYTF	TGCAGTGCTAGCCGGGACGTACAAATCGAGGGCTACACCTTC
TRBJ2-1	few	TRBV15	16	TRBD2	CATSREGASGSHEQFF	TGTGCCACCAGCAGAGAGGGGGCTAGCGGGAGTCATGAGCAGTTCTTC
TRBJ1-2	.	TRBV6-2/TRBV6-3	12	.	CASQGTSYGYTF	TGTGCCAGCCAAGGGACCTCCTATGGCTACACCTTC
TRBJ1-2	.	TRBV10-3	13	.	CAISETGKYGYTF	TGTGCCATCAGCGAAACAGGAAAGTATGGCTACACCTTC
TRBJ1-2	.	TRBV7-9	13	.	CASSLSKGYGYTF	TGTGCCAGCAGCTTATCGAAGGGCTATGGCTACACCTTC
TRBJ1-6	few	TRBV5-4	14	TRBD1	CALRDRGVNSPLHF	TGTGCCCTCCGGGACAGGGGAGTGAATTCACCCCTCCACTTT
TRBJ2-7	.	TRBV6-1	14	.	CASATDQGGYEQYF	TGTGCCAGCGCAACGGATCAGGGTGGCTACGAGCAGTACTTC
TRBJ2-7	once	TRBV29-1	13	TRBD2	CSVALAGEGEQYF	TGCAGCGTGGCCCTAGCGGGAGAGGGCGAGCAGTACTTC
TRBJ2-3	.	TRBV7-2	13	.	CASSVGKGDTQYF	TGTGCCAGCAGCGTAGGCAAGGGAGATACGCAGTATTTT
TRBJ1-2	.	TRBV6-5	14	.	CASSYSGVTYGYTF	TGTGCCAGCAGTTACTCGGGGGTAACCTATGGCTACACCTTC
TRBJ2-7	few	TRBV20-1	14	.	CSASGRKSTYEQYF	TGCAGTGCTAGTGGGCGGAAATCTACCTACGAGCAGTACTTC
TRBJ2-7	.	TRBV27	15	.	CASSIGGTSSYEQYF	TGTGCCAGCTCGATAGGGGGGACCAGCTCCTACGAGCAGTACTTC